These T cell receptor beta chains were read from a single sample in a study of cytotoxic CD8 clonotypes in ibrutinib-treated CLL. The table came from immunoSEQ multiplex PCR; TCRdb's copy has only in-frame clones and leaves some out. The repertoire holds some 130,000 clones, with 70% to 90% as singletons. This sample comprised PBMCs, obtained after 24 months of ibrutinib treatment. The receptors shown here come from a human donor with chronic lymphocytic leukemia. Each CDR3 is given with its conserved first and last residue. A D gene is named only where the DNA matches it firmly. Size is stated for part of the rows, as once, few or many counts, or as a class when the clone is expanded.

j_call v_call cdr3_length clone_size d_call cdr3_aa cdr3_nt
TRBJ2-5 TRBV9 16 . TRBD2 CASSAGTSGGVETQYF TGTGCCAGCAGCGCCGGGACTAGCGGGGGGGTAGAGACCCAGTACTTC
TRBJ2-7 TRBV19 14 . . CASSIGGWKTDPYF TGTGCCAGTAGTATAGGAGGATGGAAAACGGATCCGTACTTC
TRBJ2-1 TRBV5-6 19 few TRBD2 CASSLHPASGRGAYNEQFF TGTGCCAGCAGCTTGCATCCCGCTAGCGGGAGGGGAGCCTACAATGAGCAGTTCTTC
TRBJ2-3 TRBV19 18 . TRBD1 CASSGDRVRSPPWDTQYF TGTGCCAGTAGTGGGGACAGGGTGCGTTCTCCTCCCTGGGATACGCAGTATTTT
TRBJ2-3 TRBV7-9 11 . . CASTRSETQYF TGTGCCAGCACCCGGTCGGAAACGCAGTATTTT
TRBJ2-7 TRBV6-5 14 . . CASSQAGGLYEQYF TGTGCCAGCAGCCAAGCTGGTGGGTTATACGAGCAGTACTTC
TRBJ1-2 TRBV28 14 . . CASSRWGGAYGYTF TGTGCCAGCAGTCGCTGGGGGGGGGCGTATGGCTACACCTTC
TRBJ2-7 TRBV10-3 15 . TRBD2 CAISATAGVLYEQYF TGTGCCATCAGTGCTACAGCGGGAGTCCTCTACGAGCAGTACTTC
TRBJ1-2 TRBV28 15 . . CASSPADSHRGGYTF TGTGCCAGCAGTCCCGCGGACAGCCATCGCGGTGGCTACACCTTC
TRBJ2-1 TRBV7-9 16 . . CASSQTRSITRNEQFF TGTGCCAGCAGCCAGACCCGGTCAATAACTCGCAATGAGCAGTTCTTC
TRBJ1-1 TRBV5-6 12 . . CASSPLGTEAFF TGTGCCAGCAGCCCCCTGGGCACTGAAGCTTTCTTT
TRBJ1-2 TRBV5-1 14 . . CASSAQGEKGGYTF TGCGCCAGCAGCGCACAGGGTGAAAAGGGTGGCTACACCTTC
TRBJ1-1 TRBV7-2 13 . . CASTGQPNTEAFF TGTGCCAGCACCGGACAGCCGAACACTGAAGCTTTCTTT
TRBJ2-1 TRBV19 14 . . CASSTVRGAVEQFF TGTGCCAGTAGTACCGTCCGGGGAGCTGTCGAGCAGTTCTTC
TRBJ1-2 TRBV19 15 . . CASSSQRTGGYGYTF TGTGCCAGTAGTAGTCAGAGGACCGGGGGCTATGGCTACACCTTC
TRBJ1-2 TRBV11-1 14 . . CASSLGIPNYGYTF TGTGCCAGCAGCTTAGGGATTCCAAACTATGGCTACACCTTC
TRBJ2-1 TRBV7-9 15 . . CASSPRGSSYNEQFF TGTGCCAGCAGCCCGAGGGGGAGCTCCTACAATGAGCAGTTCTTC
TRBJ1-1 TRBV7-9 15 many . CASSLLYRENTEAFF TGTGCCAGCAGCTTGTTGTATCGGGAGAACACTGAAGCTTTCTTT
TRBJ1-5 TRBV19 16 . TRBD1 CASSPWRQGANQPQHF TGTGCCAGTAGTCCTTGGCGACAGGGGGCGAATCAGCCCCAGCATTTT
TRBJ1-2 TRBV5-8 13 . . CASSLGYSNGYTF TGTGCCAGCAGCTTGGGCTACAGCAATGGCTACACCTTC
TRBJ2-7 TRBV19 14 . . CASRGEAGTYEQYF TGTGCCAGTAGGGGAGAGGCAGGAACCTACGAGCAGTACTTC
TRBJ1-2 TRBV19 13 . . CATQRGGSYGYTF TGTGCCACCCAGCGGGGGGGGTCCTATGGCTACACCTTC
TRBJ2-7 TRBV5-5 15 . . CASSFGQKSTYEQYF TGTGCCAGCAGCTTCGGACAGAAAAGTACCTACGAGCAGTACTTC
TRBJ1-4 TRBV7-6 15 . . CASSLGREGREKLFF TGTGCCAGCAGCCTGGGAAGGGAGGGCAGGGAAAAACTGTTTTTT
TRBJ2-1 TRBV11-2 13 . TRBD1 CASLTGNINEQFF TGTGCCTCCCTGACAGGGAATATCAATGAGCAGTTCTTC
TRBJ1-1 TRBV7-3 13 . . CASSLQGNTEAFF TGTGCCAGCAGCTTGCAAGGGAACACTGAAGCTTTCTTT
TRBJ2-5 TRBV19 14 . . CASSITATIETQYF TGTGCCAGTAGTATAACTGCAACTATCGAGACCCAGTACTTC
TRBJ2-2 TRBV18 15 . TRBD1 CASSERTGNTGELFF TGTGCCAGCTCAGAAAGGACAGGGAACACCGGGGAGCTGTTTTTT
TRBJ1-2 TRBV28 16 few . CASSVRASGSDYGYTF TGTGCCAGCAGTGTAAGGGCTTCCGGGAGTGACTATGGCTACACCTTC
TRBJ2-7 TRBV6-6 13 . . CASSYVEGYEQYF TGTGCCAGCAGTTACGTAGAGGGCTACGAGCAGTACTTC
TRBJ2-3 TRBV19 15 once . CASRSPSPATDTQYF TGTGCCAGTCGCTCCCCAAGTCCTGCCACAGATACGCAGTATTTT
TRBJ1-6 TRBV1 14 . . CAKQGFPYNSPLHF TGCGCAAAGCAGGGGTTCCCCTATAATTCACCCCTCCACTTT
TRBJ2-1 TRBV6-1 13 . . CASSDKGGDEQFF TGTGCCAGCAGTGATAAAGGGGGGGATGAGCAGTTCTTC
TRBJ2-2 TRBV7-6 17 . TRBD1 CASSLAINRGSAGELFF TGTGCCAGCAGCTTAGCAATCAACAGGGGTAGCGCCGGGGAGCTGTTTTTT
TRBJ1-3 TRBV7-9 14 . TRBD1 CASGQGARGNTIYF TGTGCCAGTGGACAGGGGGCGCGTGGAAACACCATATATTTT
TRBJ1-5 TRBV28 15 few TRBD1 CASSPRDRSNQPQHF TGTGCCAGCAGCCCACGGGACAGAAGCAATCAGCCCCAGCATTTT
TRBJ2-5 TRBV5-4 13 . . CASRPQDQETQYF TGTGCCAGCAGGCCACAGGATCAAGAGACCCAGTACTTC
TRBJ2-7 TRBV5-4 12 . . CASSTRPGEQYF TGTGCCAGCAGCACCAGACCGGGCGAGCAGTACTTC
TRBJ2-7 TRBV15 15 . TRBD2 CATSRVGGGSYEQYF TGTGCCACCAGCAGAGTGGGCGGGGGCTCCTACGAGCAGTACTTC
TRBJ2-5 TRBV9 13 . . CASSVANSRTQYF TGTGCCAGCAGCGTAGCCAATAGCCGGACCCAGTACTTC
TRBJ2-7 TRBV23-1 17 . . CASSIRVGPRGEFEQYF TGCGCCAGCAGTATAAGGGTCGGGCCAAGGGGCGAATTCGAGCAGTACTTC
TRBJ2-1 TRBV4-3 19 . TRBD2 CASSQDWGLAGPSGNEQFF TGCGCCAGCAGCCAAGATTGGGGGCTAGCGGGACCTTCGGGCAATGAGCAGTTCTTC
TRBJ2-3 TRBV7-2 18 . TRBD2 CASSLVAGGRLVADTQYF TGTGCCAGCAGCTTAGTAGCGGGGGGGCGATTGGTCGCAGATACGCAGTATTTT
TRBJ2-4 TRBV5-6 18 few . CASSWTATPFSAKNIQYF TGTGCCAGCAGCTGGACTGCGACCCCCTTTTCGGCCAAAAACATTCAGTACTTC
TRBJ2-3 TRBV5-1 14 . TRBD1 CASYTGDPTDTQYF TGCGCCAGCTACACAGGGGACCCCACAGATACGCAGTATTTT
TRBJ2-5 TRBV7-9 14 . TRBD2 CASSWGLASETQYF TGTGCCAGCAGCTGGGGACTAGCTAGTGAGACCCAGTACTTC
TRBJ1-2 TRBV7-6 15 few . CASSLGVGEGYGYTF TGTGCCAGCAGCTTAGGAGTAGGGGAGGGCTATGGCTACACCTTC
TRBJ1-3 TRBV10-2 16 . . CASSESAGLSGNTIYF TGCGCCAGCAGTGAGTCGGCAGGGCTCTCTGGAAACACCATATATTTT
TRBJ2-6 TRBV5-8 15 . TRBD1 CASSYDRVGANVLTF TGTGCCAGCAGCTACGACAGGGTCGGGGCCAACGTCCTGACTTTC
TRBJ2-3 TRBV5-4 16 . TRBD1 CASSLSRQGDTDTQYF TGTGCCAGCAGCTTGTCTAGACAGGGGGACACAGATACGCAGTATTTT
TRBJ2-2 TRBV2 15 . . CASRTRGKNTGELFF TGTGCCAGCAGGACCCGGGGGAAGAACACCGGGGAGCTGTTTTTT
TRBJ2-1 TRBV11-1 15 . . CASRSTTRTYNEQFF TGTGCCAGCAGGTCGACCACCAGGACCTACAATGAGCAGTTCTTC
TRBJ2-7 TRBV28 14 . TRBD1 CASSFSGTGGEQYF TGTGCCAGCAGTTTTTCCGGGACAGGGGGCGAGCAGTACTTC
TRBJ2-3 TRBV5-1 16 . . CASTTGRGTSTDTQYF TGCGCCAGCACTACTGGAAGAGGGACAAGCACAGATACGCAGTATTTT